The 31 T cell receptor beta chains below were found in one sample sequenced in a study of T-cell reconstitution after alpha-beta-depleted transplantation in children. It was with unique molecular identifiers that the TCRbeta library was prepared. TCRdb recomputed calls from the PCR reads with MiXCR, one row per CDR3 protein. The sample lists about 980,000 distinct CDR3 sequences, about 29% occurring once. The sample in question was PBMCs, mostly from graft donor cells, obtained 360 days after TCRalphabeta/CD19-depleted stem cell transplant. These receptors all come from a boy younger than two who had a stem cell transplant for SCID, so the T cells may come from the graft donor.

The J gene is TRBJ1-1, the V gene TRBV10-1; D uncertain. The germline V gene has CDR1 WNHNN and CDR2 SYGVQD (reference sequence). V shed 6 bases and J shed 8 bases, with 7 bases lying between them. The CDR3 length is 10 residues. DNA for the CDR3: TGCGCCAGCAGCCTACAAGAAGCTTTCTTT. Translating it yields CASSLQEAFF.

The V call is TRBV9, the J call TRBJ2-1; tentative D call: TRBD1 (7 bases). The CDR3 has 14 amino acids. Deletions cut 6 bases from V and 5 bases from J, with 15 bases between. Germline CDR1 SGDLS, CDR2 YYNGEE. The CDR3 loop reads CASNRQGGNNEQFF. The CDR3 DNA reads as TGTGCCAGCAACCGACAGGGAGGAAACAATGAGCAGTTCTTC.

DNA for the CDR3: TGTGCCACCAGCAGAGATTGGATAGGGGCAGACCACTACGAGCAGTACTTC. Amino acids: CATSRDWIGADHYEQYF. The V call is TRBV15, the J call TRBJ2-7; D is possibly TRBD1 (5 bases). Germline V CDR1 and CDR2: LNHNV, YYDKDF (reference sequence). This CDR3 is 17 amino acids long. Trimming shortened V by 0 bases and J by 3 bases, and 18 bases separated the two germline ends.

V usage is TRBV27 and J usage is TRBJ2-7, with TRBD1 matching over 11 bases. The V gene's germline CDR1 is MNHEY and CDR2 SMNVEV (reference sequence). V dropped 5 bases and J dropped 0; count of bases not matched to a gene: 6. CDR3 size: 16 residues. The DNA of the CDR3 is TGTGCCAGCAGTAGGACAGGGGGCTCCAGCTCCTACGAGCAGTACTTC. Its translation is CASSRTGGSSSYEQYF.

The gene calls are TRBV5-1 and TRBJ1-1; 7 bases agree with TRBD1. J was trimmed by 0 bases and V by 5 bases; bases with no gene match: 13. This CDR3 has 17 amino acids. Germline V CDR1 and CDR2: SGHRS, YFSETQ. The CDR3 protein is CASRGRFSGGMNTEAFF. CDR3 bases: TGCGCCAGCAGGGGCCGATTCTCAGGGGGGATGAACACTGAAGCTTTCTTT.

This clonotype was observed a handful of times. The V call is TRBV13, the J call TRBJ1-1; D might be TRBD1 (5 bases). Germline-derived CDR1 and CDR2 are PRHDT and FYEKMQ (reference sequence). Trimming left V 3 bases short and J 4 bases short, with 15 bases between. CDR3 size: 15 residues. The CDR3 DNA sequence: TGTGCCAGCAGCTTTGTAGAGGGGCGCGCCACTGAAGCTTTCTTT. Amino acid sequence: CASSFVEGRATEAFF.

This chain uses TRBV11-1 with TRBJ2-2, with 12 bases identical to TRBD1. This CDR3 spans 19 amino acids. V was pared by 4 bases and J by 0 bases, with 9 bases of the junction left unmatched. Germline assignment: CDR1 SGHAT and CDR2 FQDESV (reference sequence). CDR3 DNA: TGTGCCAGCAGCTCCCCGGGACAGGGGGCAATCGCGAACACCGGGGAGCTGTTTTTT. Translation gives CASSSPGQGAIANTGELFF.

This clonotype was detected only a few times. This chain joins TRBV10-3 and TRBJ1-5; D ambiguous. V shed 3 bases and J shed 2 bases, with 23 bases lying between them. Germline CDR1 ENHRY, CDR2 SYGVKD. The CDR3 has 19 amino acids. This CDR3 is CAISERGTAISPGNQPQHF. CDR3 bases: TGTGCCATCAGTGAACGGGGTACTGCAATCAGCCCCGGCAATCAGCCCCAGCATTTT.

This clonotype was seen more than once but under ten times. The V call is TRBV12-3 or TRBV12-4, the J call TRBJ1-1, with 7 bases identical to TRBD1. This CDR3 has 14 residues. V lost 7 bases and J lost 2; bases outside the gene matches: 7. CDR3 residues: CASTGTGVNTEAFF. The CDR3, as DNA: TGTGCCAGCACCGGAACAGGGGTTAACACTGAAGCTTTCTTT.

There are a few counts of this clonotype. The chain has TRBV20-1 and TRBJ1-2; 9 positions agree with TRBD1. This CDR3 spans 13 amino acids. Germline V CDR1 and CDR2: DFQATT, SNEGSKA (reference sequence). CDR3 coding DNA: TGCACCGCGAGGGGACAGGGCAAAGGTGGCTACACCTTC. Protein product: CTARGQGKGGYTF.

This chain joins TRBV5-1 and TRBJ2-1; 9 positions agree with TRBD1. The CDR3 extends over 15 amino acids. Germline lookup yields CDR1 SGHRS and CDR2 YFSETQ. V trimming: 4 bases; J trimming: 4 bases; junction bases outside the gene matches: 6. The DNA for the CDR3 is TGCGCCAGCAGCCCGGGACAGGGAGGGTACAATGAGCAGTTCTTC. This codes for CASSPGQGGYNEQFF. Together with reference TRBV5-1 and TRBJ2-1, the CDR3 gives the full variable domain: KAGVTQTPRYLIKTRGQQVTLSCSPISGHRSVSWYQQTPGQGLQFLFEYFSETQRNKGNFPGRFSGRQFSNSRSEMNVSTLELGDSALYLCASSPGQGGYNEQFFGPGTRLTVL.

J is TRBJ1-5 and V is TRBV5-1; 12 bases agree with TRBD1. V was pared by 4 bases and J by 5 bases, with 4 bases of the junction left unmatched. Per the germline V gene, CDR1 is SGHRS and CDR2 is YFSETQ. The CDR3 contains 15 residues. The CDR3 region is CASSVGTGGYQPQHF. The CDR3 DNA sequence: TGCGCCAGCAGCGTGGGGACAGGGGGCTATCAGCCCCAGCATTTT. The whole variable domain, remainder taken from reference TRBV5-1 and TRBJ1-5, is KAGVTQTPRYLIKTRGQQVTLSCSPISGHRSVSWYQQTPGQGLQFLFEYFSETQRNKGNFPGRFSGRQFSNSRSEMNVSTLELGDSALYLCASSVGTGGYQPQHFGDGTRLSIL.

V and J are TRBV14 and TRBJ2-7; 7 bases fit TRBD1. The CDR3 extends over 15 amino acids. Germline V CDR1 and CDR2: SGHDN, FVKESK. V was clipped by 4 bases and J by 2 bases; unmatched bases: 8. The CDR3 loop is CASSRGTDFTYEQYF. The DNA for the CDR3 is TGTGCCAGCAGCCGAGGGACAGATTTTACCTACGAGCAGTACTTC.

This rearrangement joins TRBV27 to TRBJ2-7; the D is unclear. Between the trimmed V and J ends, which lost 10 bases and 5 bases, there was a span of 18 bases. The CDR3 loop spans 13 amino acids. The germline CDR1 and CDR2 sequences are MNHEY and SMNVEV (reference sequence). The DNA for the CDR3 is TGTGCCACCTCACCCCAAAGCAACAACGAGCAGTACTTC. Its protein is CATSPQSNNEQYF.

This clonotype was observed a few times. The gene calls are TRBV10-2 and TRBJ2-5; the match to TRBD1 covers 7 bases. Germline V gives CDR1 WSHSY, CDR2 SAAADI. Trimming took 6 bases from V and 4 from J; bases not matched to a gene: 2. The CDR3 sequence is 12 residues long. CDR3 coding DNA: TGCGCCAGCAGACAGGGGCCAGAGACCCAGTACTTC. Amino acids: CASRQGPETQYF.

V is TRBV20-1 and J is TRBJ2-7; D could derive from TRBD1 or TRBD2 (6 bases each). Germline CDR1 reads DFQATT; CDR2 reads SNEGSKA (reference sequence). The ends were cut back, 4 bases at V and 7 bases at J, with 17 bases in the middle. The CDR3 has 13 amino acids. CDR3 bases: TGCAGTGCTAAGCCGAGGGGGGCCCGGGAGCAGTACTTC. This gives the protein CSAKPRGAREQYF.

The sample holds a few counts of this clonotype. The chain combines TRBV25-1 with TRBJ2-7; no clear D gene. This CDR3 spans 14 amino acids. The V and J ends lost 3 bases and 5 bases respectively, with 14 bases between them. Germline loops: CDR1 MGHDK, CDR2 SYGVNS. CDR3 DNA: TGTGCCAGCAGTGACGCCGGGCTGATAAACGAGCAGTACTTC. It specifies CASSDAGLINEQYF.

The chain couples TRBV25-1 to TRBJ2-7; D unclear. Trimming pared 3 bases from V and 2 bases from J, leaving 11 bases between. This CDR3 contains 14 residues. Germline V lookup: CDR1 MGHDK, CDR2 SYGVNS. The CDR3 DNA reads as TGTGCCAGCAGTGAGACCAGGCGGACCTACGAGCAGTACTTC. Residues: CASSETRRTYEQYF.

CDR3 sequence: CASWTTSGEETQYF. The DNA of the CDR3 is TGTGCCAGTTGGACCACTAGCGGGGAAGAGACCCAGTACTTC. This chain joins TRBV2 and TRBJ2-5; 10 bases align to TRBD2. Germline V lookup: CDR1 SNHLY, CDR2 FYNNEI. The CDR3 consists of 14 residues. With 9 bases clipped from V and 3 bases from J, the junction kept 7 bases outside the gene matches.

This clonotype has just a few counts. This chain links TRBV5-1 with TRBJ2-5, with TRBD1 matching over 8 bases. V lost 2 bases, J lost 5 bases, and 8 bases stayed unmatched. The CDR3 length is 15 residues. Germline V CDR1 and CDR2: SGHRS, YFSETQ. CDR3 region: CASSLPGQVWETQYF. CDR3 coding DNA: TGCGCCAGCAGCTTACCGGGACAGGTGTGGGAGACCCAGTACTTC.

This clonotype was counted many times. The gene calls are TRBV9 and TRBJ2-2; D unresolved. CDR1 is SGDLS, CDR2 YYNGEE, per germline. This CDR3 is 13 amino acids long. V lost 0 bases, J lost 8 bases, and 8 bases lay in between. The CDR3: CASSVDYAGELFF. DNA for the CDR3: TGTGCCAGCAGCGTAGATTATGCTGGGGAGCTGTTTTTT.

This clonotype was detected only a few times. The J gene is TRBJ2-5, the V gene TRBV12-3 or TRBV12-4; D is undetermined. The CDR3 length is 14 residues. The V end lost 5 bases, the J end lost 5 bases, and 15 bases lay between the germline ends. CDR3 protein: CASSPKPTLETQYF. CDR3 nucleotides: TGTGCCAGCAGTCCGAAGCCGACCCTGGAGACCCAGTACTTC.

V gene TRBV2 combines with J gene TRBJ2-1; D might be TRBD2 (6 bases). Germline V gene sequence: CDR1 SNHLY, CDR2 FYNNEI. V lost 8 bases, J lost 7 bases, and 18 bases lay in between. This CDR3 is 14 amino acids long. The CDR3 bases are TGTGCCAGCGGTGTCGCCTTGGGGGGAAATGAGCAGTTCTTC. Its protein is CASGVALGGNEQFF.

The J gene is TRBJ2-7, the V gene TRBV5-1; the match to TRBD2 covers 14 bases. V lost 0 bases to trimming and J lost 2 bases; unmatched junction nucleotides: 4. There are 17 residues in the CDR3. The germline V gene has CDR1 SGHRS and CDR2 YFSETQ. CDR3 in DNA: TGCGCCAGCAGCTTGGCCAAGACTAGCGGGGGGGCCTACGAGCAGTACTTC. Residues: CASSLAKTSGGAYEQYF.

The chain links TRBV10-3 to TRBJ2-1; 7 bases fit TRBD2. Germline V lookup: CDR1 ENHRY, CDR2 SYGVKD. The CDR3 is 14 residues long. The ends lost 10 bases at V and 2 bases at J; junction bases unmatched: 8. This CDR3 reads CATNGGTAYNEQFF. The CDR3 region has the DNA TGTGCCACGAACGGGGGGACGGCCTACAATGAGCAGTTCTTC.

This clonotype was counted between two and nine times. V is TRBV20-1 and J is TRBJ2-2; possible D gene TRBD1, 5 bases. Germline V gene data show CDR1 as DFQATT and CDR2 as SNEGSKA (reference sequence). CDR3 length: 12 amino acids. The CDR3 DNA reads TGCAGCGAACAGGACAACACCGGGGAGCTGTTTTTT. Translation gives CSEQDNTGELFF.

This clonotype was recorded a few times. In nucleotides, the CDR3 is TGTGCCAGCAGGAAAGACAGGGGGAACACCGGGGAGCTGTTTTTT. Translating gives CASRKDRGNTGELFF. V and J are TRBV7-9 and TRBJ2-2; 8 bases line up with TRBD1. The CDR3 loop spans 15 amino acids. Germline V gives CDR1 SEHNR, CDR2 FQNEAQ (reference sequence). J was trimmed by 1 base and V by 6 bases; bases with no gene match: 4.

This clonotype was recorded a few times. V is TRBV11-2 and J is TRBJ1-3, with unresolved D. This CDR3 contains 18 residues. Germline assignment: CDR1 SGHAT and CDR2 FQNNGV. V lost 2 bases to trimming and J lost 4 bases, with 21 bases between them. The DNA for the CDR3 is TGTGCCAGCAGCTTATCTTCCTATACTTTTGCCGGGGGAAACACCATATATTTT. It is translated as CASSLSSYTFAGGNTIYF.

The rearrangement links TRBV29-1 to TRBJ2-5; D possibly corresponds to TRBD2 (5 bases). From germline, CDR1 is SQVTM and CDR2 ANQGSEA. Trimming removed 0 bases from V and 5 bases from J, with 19 bases in between. The length of the CDR3 is 16 residues. The CDR3 is CSVEDGRHPGRETQYF. The CDR3, as DNA: TGCAGCGTTGAAGACGGGCGGCACCCGGGAAGGGAGACCCAGTACTTC.

The genes are TRBV15 and TRBJ2-1; 7 bases fit TRBD2. Trimming at V came to 1 base and at J to 8 bases, leaving 5 bases not matched to a gene. The CDR3 sequence is 14 residues long. Germline CDR1 and CDR2: LNHNV and YYDKDF (reference sequence). The CDR3: CATSRGLALDEQFF. The CDR3 DNA reads TGTGCCACCAGCAGAGGACTAGCTCTAGATGAGCAGTTCTTC.

CDR3 region: CSVVPTGAQETQYF. CDR3 DNA sequence: TGCAGCGTCGTACCGACAGGGGCCCAAGAGACCCAGTACTTC. The genes are TRBV29-1 and TRBJ2-5; 8 nucleotides match TRBD1. The trim removed 6 bases at V and 1 base at J, leaving 7 bases unmatched. The CDR3 sequence is 14 residues long. CDR1 and CDR2 from the germline V gene are SQVTM and ANQGSEA.